This passage covers 15 T cell receptor beta chains from one sample sequenced in a study of technical replicates of blood from a handful of donors. Method: immunoSEQ multiplex PCR; TCRdb's copy keeps in-frame clones and lacks some. The data contain 83,000 or so clones, approximately 90% of them seen just once; the ten biggest clones take up 0.25%. What was sequenced was T cells isolated from PBMCs. The receptors originated from a human donor in good health.

The V gene is TRBV10-1, the J gene TRBJ2-3; 7 bases are shared with TRBD2. This CDR3 is built from 14 residues. Germline V CDR1 and CDR2: WNHNN, SYGVQD (reference sequence). With 2 bases clipped from V and 4 bases from J, the junction kept 3 bases outside the gene matches. The CDR3 bases are TGCGCCAGCAGTGAGCGGGGGGAAGCAGATACGCAGTATTTT. Translating gives CASSERGEADTQYF.

The chain joins TRBV4-1 to TRBJ1-4; D unclear. The CDR3 length is 15 residues. Trimming took 3 bases from V and 0 from J, leaving 8 bases between them. Germline V gives CDR1 MGHRA, CDR2 YSYEKL. The CDR3, as DNA: TGCGCCAGCAGCCAGGGAGTCGCAACTAATGAAAAACTGTTTTTT. The encoded protein is CASSQGVATNEKLFF.

This sequence joins TRBV9 and TRBJ2-1, with a weak D call TRBD1 (6 bases). Germline V gene lookup returns CDR1 SGDLS and CDR2 YYNGEE. The CDR3 is 14 residues long. Trimming removed 1 base at V and 1 base at J, with 6 bases between. In DNA, the CDR3 is TGTGCCAGCAGCGTACAGGGGTCCTACAATGAGCAGTTCTTC. This codes for CASSVQGSYNEQFF.

This sequence joins TRBV2 and TRBJ2-1; 9 bases are shared with TRBD2. The V gene end was trimmed by 6 bases and the J gene end by 5 bases; junction bases not matched to a gene: 8. CDR3 length: 15 amino acids. The germline gives CDR1 SNHLY, CDR2 FYNNEI. CDR3 nucleotide sequence: TGTGCCAGCAGACGCGGGGGGGCCTTGAACAATGAGCAGTTCTTC. Translated, it gives CASRRGGALNNEQFF.

The V call is TRBV28, the J call TRBJ1-1; no definite D call. CDR3 size: 14 residues. Germline loops: CDR1 MDHEN, CDR2 SYDVKM. V was trimmed by 3 bases and J by 3 bases, leaving 11 bases between them. The chain's CDR3 is CASSFRVSDTEAFF. The CDR3 bases are TGTGCCAGCAGTTTCCGGGTTTCGGACACTGAAGCTTTCTTT.

Concerning this clone itself: At one end the junction does not follow the germline gene, possibly because of a read error. The rearrangement uses TRBV10-1 and TRBJ2-1, with 9 bases fitting TRBD1. The germline gives CDR1 WNHNN, CDR2 SYGVQD (reference sequence). This CDR3 is built from 15 residues. As DNA, the CDR3 is TGCGCCACCAGTGGGCAAACAGGGGGCAACTATGAGCAGTTCTTC. Its translation is CATSGQTGGNYEQFF.

The V call is TRBV7-9, the J call TRBJ1-3, with TRBD1 as a possible D gene (5 bases). This CDR3 is 15 amino acids long. Germline CDR1 SEHNR, CDR2 FQNEAQ (reference sequence). V was pared by 4 bases and J by 0 bases, with 10 bases between. The CDR3 DNA follows: TGTGCCAGCAGCTCCAGGGAAGCCTCTGGAAACACCATATATTTT. Amino acid sequence: CASSSREASGNTIYF.

CDR3: CASSRQGKFSGELFF. The CDR3 DNA reads as TGTGCCAGCAGCCGACAGGGAAAATTTTCCGGGGAGCTGTTTTTT. The V gene is TRBV7-9, the J gene TRBJ2-2, with 7 bases matching TRBD1. Germline CDR1 reads SEHNR; CDR2 reads FQNEAQ (reference sequence). Trimming removed 5 bases from V and 6 bases from J; junction bases left unmatched: 9. This CDR3 is built from 15 residues.

The chain recombines TRBV4-1 with TRBJ1-1, with D maybe TRBD1 (6 bases). This CDR3 has 12 amino acids. Looked up from germline, CDR1 is MGHRA and CDR2 is YSYEKL. V was shortened by 10 bases and J by 1 base, with 10 bases between the two germline ends. CDR3 nucleotide sequence: TGCGCCACCCAGGACAGGAACACTGAAGCTTTCTTT. This sequence encodes CATQDRNTEAFF.

The CDR3 DNA reads as TGTGCCACCTTGGACAGTTATGGCTACACCTTC. The encoded protein is CATLDSYGYTF. The rearrangement links TRBV19 to TRBJ1-2, with D tentatively TRBD1 (6 bases). Germline V gives CDR1 LNHDA, CDR2 SQIVND (reference sequence). The length of the CDR3 is 11 residues. V was clipped by 10 bases and J by 5 bases, with 11 bases between them. Drawing the rest from reference TRBV19 and TRBJ1-2, the complete variable domain is DGGITQSPKYLFRKEGQNVTLSCEQNLNHDAMYWYRQDPGQGLRLIYYSQIVNDFQKGDIAEGYSVSREKKESFPLTVTSAQKNPTAFYLCATLDSYGYTFGSGTRLTVV.

This chain connects TRBV9 to TRBJ2-3; TRBD2 matches at 7 bases. The ends lost 3 bases at V and 5 bases at J; junction bases unmatched: 3. Germline CDR1 reads SGDLS; CDR2 reads YYNGEE. The CDR3 sequence is 13 residues long. CDR3 loop: CASSGGGRDTQYF. The CDR3 DNA reads TGTGCCAGCAGCGGCGGGGGTCGAGATACGCAGTATTTT.

This clone was observed once. The V and J genes are TRBV7-2 and TRBJ2-7, with no clear D. There are 15 residues in the CDR3. Germline V gene sequence: CDR1 SGHTA, CDR2 FQGNSA. V lost 1 base and J 5 bases, leaving 15 bases between the germline ends. The CDR3 reads CASSLVPLGPHEQYF. The CDR3 region has the DNA TGTGCCAGCAGCTTAGTTCCTCTAGGCCCCCACGAGCAGTACTTC.

The V call is TRBV5-1, the J call TRBJ2-5, with 7 positions matching TRBD1. Unmatched junction bases numbered 5, after V lost 5 bases and J lost 1 base. The CDR3 sequence is 14 residues long. The V gene's germline CDR1 is SGHRS and CDR2 YFSETQ. The CDR3 region has the DNA TGCGCCAGCAGTTCGACAGGGTCCCAAGAGACCCAGTACTTC. Translation gives CASSSTGSQETQYF.

The chain has TRBV4-1 and TRBJ2-3, with a tentative D call TRBD2 (5 bases). V was pared by 3 bases and J by 6 bases, with 7 bases between. The germline V gene encodes CDR1 MGHRA and CDR2 YSYEKL. The CDR3 loop spans 12 amino acids. CDR3 residues: CASSQRRDTQYF. The CDR3 region has the DNA TGCGCCAGCAGCCAGAGGAGGGATACGCAGTATTTT.

The chain couples TRBV19 to TRBJ2-1, with a weak D call TRBD2 (6 bases). Germline CDR1 and CDR2: LNHDA and SQIVND (reference sequence). This CDR3 comprises 12 residues. Trimming shortened V by 11 bases and J by 8 bases, and 16 bases separated the two germline ends. CDR3 nucleotide sequence: TGTGCCGTCAGTACGGGAGAAGATGAGCAGTTCTTC. Residues: CAVSTGEDEQFF.